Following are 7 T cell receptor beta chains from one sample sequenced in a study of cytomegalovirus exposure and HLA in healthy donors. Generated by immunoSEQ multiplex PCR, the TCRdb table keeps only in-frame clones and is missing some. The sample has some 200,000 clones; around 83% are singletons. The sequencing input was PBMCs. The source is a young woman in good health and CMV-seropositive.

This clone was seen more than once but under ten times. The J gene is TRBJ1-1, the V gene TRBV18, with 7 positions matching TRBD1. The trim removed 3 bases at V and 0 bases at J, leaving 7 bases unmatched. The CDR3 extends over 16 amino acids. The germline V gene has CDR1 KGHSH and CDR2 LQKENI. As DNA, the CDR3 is TGTGCCAGCTCACCGGGGATTAGGGGGCTGAACACTGAAGCTTTCTTT. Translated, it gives CASSPGIRGLNTEAFF.

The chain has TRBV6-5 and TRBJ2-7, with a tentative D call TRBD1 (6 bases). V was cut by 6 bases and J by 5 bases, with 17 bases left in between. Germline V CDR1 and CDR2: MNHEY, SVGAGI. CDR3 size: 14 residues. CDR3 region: CASRSGQTPNEQYF. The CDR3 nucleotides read TGTGCCAGCAGGTCCGGACAGACTCCTAACGAGCAGTACTTC.

CDR3 sequence (DNA): TGTGCCTACAAACAGGGGGCAGGCTACAATGAGCAGTTCTTC. It specifies CAYKQGAGYNEQFF. The chain combines TRBV30 with TRBJ2-1; 9 bases line up with TRBD1. Germline CDR1 is GTSNPN and CDR2 is SVGIG (reference sequence). The CDR3 extends over 14 amino acids. The trim removed 7 bases at V and 3 bases at J, leaving 7 bases unmatched.

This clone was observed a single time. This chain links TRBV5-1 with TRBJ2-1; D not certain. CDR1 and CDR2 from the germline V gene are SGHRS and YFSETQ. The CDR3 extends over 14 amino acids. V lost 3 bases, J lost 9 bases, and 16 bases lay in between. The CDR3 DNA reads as TGCGCCAGCAGCTCGTTGACTTCGTACTCTGAGCAGTTCTTC. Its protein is CASSSLTSYSEQFF.

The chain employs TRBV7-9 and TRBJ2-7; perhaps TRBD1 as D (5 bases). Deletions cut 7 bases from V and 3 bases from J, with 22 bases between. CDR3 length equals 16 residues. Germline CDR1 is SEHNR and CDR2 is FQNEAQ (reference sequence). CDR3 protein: CASTYEAFLGDYEQYF. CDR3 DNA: TGTGCCAGCACCTATGAGGCCTTCTTAGGGGACTACGAGCAGTACTTC.

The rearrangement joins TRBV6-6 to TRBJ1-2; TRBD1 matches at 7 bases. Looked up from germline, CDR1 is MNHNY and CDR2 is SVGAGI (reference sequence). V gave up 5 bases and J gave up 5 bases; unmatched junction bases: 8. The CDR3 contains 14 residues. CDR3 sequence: CASSDRTGGYGYTF. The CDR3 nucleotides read TGTGCCAGCAGTGACCGGACAGGCGGATATGGCTACACCTTC.

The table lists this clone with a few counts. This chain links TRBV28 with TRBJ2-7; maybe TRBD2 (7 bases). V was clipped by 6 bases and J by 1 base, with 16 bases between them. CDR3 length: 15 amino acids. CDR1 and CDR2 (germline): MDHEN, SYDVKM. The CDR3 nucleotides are TGTGCCAGCAGATCCCGGGGGGCTACTTCCTACGAGCAGTACTTC. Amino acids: CASRSRGATSYEQYF.